This TCR beta chain is from a study of T cells in localized non-small cell lung cancer. Study-level results: Longer overall survival was seen with higher T cell density measured in blood. For the top 100 tumor clones, a median about 56 also appeared in adjacent lung. Adjacent uninvolved lung had the highest clonality, suggesting focused antigen responses. As only one tumor region underwent sequencing, heterogeneity remains possible.

Clones were read by immunoSEQ multiplex PCR, and TCRdb kept only the in-frame ones, dropping some. This table has 45,000 to 60,000 clones, approximately 86% appearing once. The J segment lost 8 bases and the V segment lost 4 bases, leaving 2 bases of the junction unmatched. Germline CDR1 LNHDA, CDR2 SQIVND (reference sequence). The CDR3 covers 13 residues. For this clone: Its antigen remains unidentified.

J is TRBJ2-1 and V is TRBV19; 10 nucleotides line up with TRBD1. The clonotype originates from a man aged 35-69 years with stage II lung adenocarcinoma. Sequencing was performed on PBMCs, taken before any cancer treatment. DNA for the CDR3: TGTGCCAGTAGTACGACAGGGGGCGATGAGCAGTTCTTC. Residues: CASSTTGGDEQFF.